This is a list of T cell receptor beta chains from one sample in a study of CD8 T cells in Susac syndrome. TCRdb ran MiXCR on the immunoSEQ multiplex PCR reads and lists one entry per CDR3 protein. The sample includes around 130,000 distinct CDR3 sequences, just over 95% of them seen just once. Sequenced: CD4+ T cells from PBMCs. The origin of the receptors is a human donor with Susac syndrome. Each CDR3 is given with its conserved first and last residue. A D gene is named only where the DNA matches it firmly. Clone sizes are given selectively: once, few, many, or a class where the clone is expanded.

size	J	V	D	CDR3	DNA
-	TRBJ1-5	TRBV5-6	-	CASSARAAQHF	TGTGCCAGCAGCGCGAGGGCGGCCCAGCATTTT
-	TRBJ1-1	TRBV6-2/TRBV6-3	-	CASSVKLNTEAFF	TGTGCCAGCAGCGTCAAATTGAACACTGAAGCTTTCTTT
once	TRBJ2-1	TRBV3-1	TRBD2	CASSQAGLAGTYNEQFF	TGTGCCAGCAGCCAAGCCGGACTAGCGGGAACCTACAATGAGCAGTTCTTC
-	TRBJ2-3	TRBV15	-	CATSRGAGLSTDTQYF	TGTGCCACCAGCAGAGGTGCAGGGTTGAGCACAGATACGCAGTATTTT
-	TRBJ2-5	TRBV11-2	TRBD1	CASSLQGALGETQYF	TGTGCCAGCAGCTTACAGGGGGCGCTTGGGGAGACCCAGTACTTC
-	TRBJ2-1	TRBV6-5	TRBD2	CASSYLRAGGQNEQFF	TGTGCCAGCAGTTACCTCAGGGCGGGAGGGCAGAATGAGCAGTTCTTC
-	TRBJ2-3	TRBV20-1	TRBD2	CSARGGGGTDTQYF	TGCAGTGCTAGAGGGGGCGGGGGAACAGATACGCAGTATTTT
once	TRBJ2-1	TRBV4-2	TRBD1	CASSHGQATNEQFF	TGTGCCAGCAGCCACGGACAGGCAACCAATGAGCAGTTCTTC
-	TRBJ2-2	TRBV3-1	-	CASSQAQASSAGELFF	TGTGCCAGCAGCCAAGCCCAGGCGTCGTCGGCCGGGGAGCTGTTTTTT
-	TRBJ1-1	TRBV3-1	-	CASSQEVENTEAFF	TGTGCCAGCAGCCAAGAGGTAGAGAACACTGAAGCTTTCTTT
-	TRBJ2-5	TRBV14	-	CASSRGLQETQYF	TGTGCCAGCAGCCGAGGACTCCAAGAGACCCAGTACTTC
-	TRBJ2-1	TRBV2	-	CASTETPSYNEQFF	TGTGCCAGCACTGAAACTCCCTCCTACAATGAGCAGTTCTTC
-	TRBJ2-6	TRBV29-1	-	CSVLAAGAGANVLTF	TGCAGCGTCCTAGCAGCGGGTGCTGGGGCCAACGTCCTGACTTTC
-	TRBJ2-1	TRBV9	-	CASSVLVMGNEQFF	TGTGCCAGCAGCGTGCTAGTCATGGGGAATGAGCAGTTCTTC
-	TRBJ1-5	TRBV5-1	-	CASSKGPGSNQPQHF	TGCGCCAGCAGCAAAGGACCAGGGAGCAATCAGCCCCAGCATTTT
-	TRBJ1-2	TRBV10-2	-	CASNPGEAGYTF	TGCGCCAGCAACCCAGGCGAGGCTGGCTACACCTTC
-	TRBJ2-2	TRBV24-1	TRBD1	CASGQGGTGELFF	TGTGCCTCGGGACAGGGTGGTACCGGGGAGCTGTTTTTT
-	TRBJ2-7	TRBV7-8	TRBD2	CASMLAGGPYEQYF	TGTGCCAGCATGCTAGCGGGAGGGCCCTACGAGCAGTACTTC
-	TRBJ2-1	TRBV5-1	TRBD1	CASRTDRAGGNEQFF	TGCGCCAGTCGGACCGACAGGGCTGGCGGTAATGAGCAGTTCTTC
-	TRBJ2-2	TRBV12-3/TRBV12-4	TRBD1	CASSPGQGNGELFF	TGTGCCAGCAGTCCGGGACAGGGGAACGGGGAGCTGTTTTTT
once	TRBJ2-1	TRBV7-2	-	CASSLGPGSYNEQFF	TGTGCCAGCAGCTTAGGTCCAGGGTCCTACAATGAGCAGTTCTTC
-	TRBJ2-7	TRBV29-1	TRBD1	CSGAGTGSPWEQYF	TGCAGCGGCGCCGGGACAGGTAGCCCTTGGGAGCAGTACTTC
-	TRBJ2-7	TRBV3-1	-	CASSPRLGHGYEQYF	TGTGCCAGCAGCCCCCGACTAGGCCATGGGTACGAGCAGTACTTC
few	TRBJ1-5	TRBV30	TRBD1	CAWEGQGSNQPQHF	TGTGCCTGGGAGGGACAGGGGAGCAATCAGCCCCAGCATTTT
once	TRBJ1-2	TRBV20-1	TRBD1	CSASPTGGGGYTF	TGCAGTGCTAGCCCTACAGGGGGGGGTGGCTACACCTTC